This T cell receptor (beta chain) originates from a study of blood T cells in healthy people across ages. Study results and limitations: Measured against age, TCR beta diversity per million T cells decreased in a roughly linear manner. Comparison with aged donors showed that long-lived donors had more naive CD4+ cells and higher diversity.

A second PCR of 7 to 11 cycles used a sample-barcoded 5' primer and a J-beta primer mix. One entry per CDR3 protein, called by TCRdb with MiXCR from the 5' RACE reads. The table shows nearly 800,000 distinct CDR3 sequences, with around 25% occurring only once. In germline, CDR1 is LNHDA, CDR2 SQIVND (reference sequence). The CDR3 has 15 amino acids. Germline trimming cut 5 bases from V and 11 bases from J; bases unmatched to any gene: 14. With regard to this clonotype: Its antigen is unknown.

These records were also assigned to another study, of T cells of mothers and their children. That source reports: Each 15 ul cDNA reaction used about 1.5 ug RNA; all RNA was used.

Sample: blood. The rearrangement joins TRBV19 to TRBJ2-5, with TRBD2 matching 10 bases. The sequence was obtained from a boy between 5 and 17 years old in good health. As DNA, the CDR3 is TGTGCCAGTAGTTCCCTAGGACTAGCGGCGGTAGAGCAGTACTTC. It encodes CASSSLGLAAVEQYF. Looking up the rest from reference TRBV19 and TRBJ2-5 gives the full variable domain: DGGITQSPKYLFRKEGQNVTLSCEQNLNHDAMYWYRQDPGQGLRLIYYSQIVNDFQKGDIAEGYSVSREKKESFPLTVTSAQKNPTAFYLCASSSLGLAAVEQYFGPGTRLLVL.